The 3 T cell receptor beta chains below all came from one sample that was sequenced in a study of response to subunit inactivated influenza vaccine (dated by TCRdb to 2016 to 2018). Libraries were made using RT-PCR. The instrument given in TCRdb is Illumina HiSeq 2500. Through fastp at Q25 and MiXCR, TCRdb rebuilt clones from the public reads, retaining in-frame beta chains. Rows merge per CDR3 protein into single entries with the most common DNA and genes. For this sample there are about 540,000 distinct CDR3 sequences; under 30% appear just once. Approximately 2.9% of the sample is held by the ten biggest clonotypes. This sample was also put to use in a study of T cells expressing NK-cell markers. The second paper states: 5'RACE template switching, by which a universal primer site and unique molecular identifiers were added, was used to make TCR beta cDNA libraries.

The material sequenced was CD4+ T cells sorted from PBMCs, taken roughly 12 days after vaccination. These receptors came from a man in his fifties who received an inactivated influenza vaccine. Donor details come from another sample of the same person, matched by shared clones.

V is TRBV7-2 and J is TRBJ1-1, with a possible D match to TRBD1 (6 bases). Germline V gives CDR1 SGHTA, CDR2 FQGNSA. The germline V and J ends were trimmed by 2 bases and 7 bases, with 23 bases remaining between them. This CDR3 is built from 17 residues. CDR3 region: CASSLRGPGAQGIEAFF. For the CDR3, the DNA is TGTGCCAGCAGCTTAAGAGGGCCGGGGGCTCAGGGGATTGAAGCTTTCTTT.

The V call is TRBV7-9, the J call TRBJ2-7; D is possibly TRBD2 (7 bases). V was shortened by 5 bases and J by 6 bases, with 17 bases between the two germline ends. In germline, CDR1 is SEHNR, CDR2 FQNEAQ (reference sequence). This CDR3 region has 14 residues. CDR3 nucleotides: TGTGCCAGCAGCCGGACACCAGGGGAGGGCGAGCAGTACTTC. Residues: CASSRTPGEGEQYF.

This clonotype has ten or more counts. The chain carries TRBV5-6 and TRBJ2-7; 7 nucleotides agree with TRBD1. Germline CDR1 is SGHDT and CDR2 is YYEEEE. Trimming at V came to 4 bases and at J to 8 bases, leaving 9 bases not matched to a gene. CDR3 length: 13 amino acids. The DNA for the CDR3 is TGTGCCAGCAGCCCCGGGACAGAAACCCAGCAGTACTTC. Translated, it gives CASSPGTETQQYF.